One sample yielded the 23 T cell receptor beta chains listed below, sequenced in a study of blood T cell repertoires in COVID-19. Measured with immunoSEQ multiplex PCR; TCRdb has only the in-frame clones, and not every one. The sample has 250,000 or so clones, around 90% seen once. The material sequenced was PBMCs or T cells enriched from blood (not recorded which). The source is a woman in her thirties or forties who had been exposed to COVID-19.

The gene calls are TRBV6-6 and TRBJ1-4; a weak D match, TRBD1 (5 bases). This CDR3 spans 13 amino acids. The germline V and J ends were trimmed by 8 bases and 7 bases, with 14 bases remaining between them. Per the germline V gene, CDR1 is MNHNY and CDR2 is SVGAGI (reference sequence). CDR3 sequence: CASATVLREKLFF. CDR3 bases: TGTGCCAGCGCGACAGTTTTGCGTGAAAAACTGTTTTTT.

V is TRBV6-1 and J is TRBJ2-7, with TRBD1 matching over 9 bases. Germline V gene lookup returns CDR1 MNHNS and CDR2 SASEGT. This CDR3 is built from 16 residues. V lost 2 bases to trimming and J lost 5 bases; unmatched junction nucleotides: 10. CDR3 bases: TGTGCCAGCAGTGAACCCTCCGGGACAGGGAGGAACGAGCAGTACTTC. As protein: CASSEPSGTGRNEQYF.

This rearrangement joins TRBV11-3 to TRBJ2-1; TRBD2 matches at 8 bases. Losses at the gene ends were 5 bases for V and 6 bases for J; bases not matched to a gene: 9. Germline CDR1 and CDR2: SGHNT and YENEEA. The CDR3 is made up of 15 amino acids. Here the CDR3 reads CASSVLAGTSNEQFF. The CDR3 coding sequence is TGTGCCAGCAGCGTCTTAGCGGGGACCTCCAATGAGCAGTTCTTC.

The V gene is TRBV6-1, the J gene TRBJ1-1; TRBD1 might be the D (6 bases). Germline-derived CDR1 and CDR2 are MNHNS and SASEGT. V lost 4 bases, J lost 1 base, and 16 bases lay in between. This CDR3 is 16 amino acids long. The CDR3 is CASSGSKGGRNTEAFF. As DNA, the CDR3 is TGTGCCAGCAGTGGATCAAAAGGGGGAAGGAACACTGAAGCTTTCTTT.

This clone was seen only once. V usage is TRBV14 and J usage is TRBJ1-1, with a tentative D call TRBD1 (6 bases). The CDR3 contains 14 residues. Trimming pared 4 bases from V and 3 bases from J, leaving 12 bases between. Germline assignment: CDR1 SGHDN and CDR2 FVKESK. CDR3 loop: CASSPRGGHTEAFF. CDR3 DNA sequence: TGTGCCAGCAGCCCTCGGGGGGGGCACACTGAAGCTTTCTTT.

The CDR3 is CASSLGQGTGNTIYF. The CDR3 DNA reads TGTGCCAGCTCACTGGGACAGGGCACGGGAAACACCATATATTTT. The V call is TRBV18, the J call TRBJ1-3; TRBD1 agrees at 9 bases. This CDR3 spans 15 amino acids. Germline assignment: CDR1 KGHSH and CDR2 LQKENI. Trimming cost V 4 bases and J 4 bases; bases outside gene matches: 5.

This chain joins TRBV19 and TRBJ1-5, with D uncertain. V was trimmed by 5 bases and J by 7 bases, leaving 12 bases between them. Germline V CDR1 and CDR2: LNHDA, SQIVND (reference sequence). This CDR3 is 13 amino acids long. In DNA, the CDR3 is TGTGCCAGTAGTCTTGGTAGTGAGCAGCCCCAGCATTTT. Its protein product is CASSLGSEQPQHF. The full variable domain, with the rest looked up from reference TRBV19 and TRBJ1-5, is DGGITQSPKYLFRKEGQNVTLSCEQNLNHDAMYWYRQDPGQGLRLIYYSQIVNDFQKGDIAEGYSVSREKKESFPLTVTSAQKNPTAFYLCASSLGSEQPQHFGDGTRLSIL.

The V call is TRBV28, the J call TRBJ1-2, with 8 bases that match TRBD1. V gave up 8 bases and J gave up 4 bases; unmatched junction bases: 9. The CDR3 runs to 14 residues. CDR1 MDHEN and CDR2 SYDVKM come from the germline V gene. This CDR3 is CASALGQGVYGYTF. The CDR3 bases are TGTGCCAGCGCCCTAGGACAGGGAGTCTATGGCTACACCTTC.

This clone was detected only once. The chain uses TRBV3-1 (or the pseudogene TRBV3-2) and TRBJ1-2; 8 nucleotides agree with TRBD1. This CDR3 is 16 amino acids long. V dropped 0 bases and J dropped 2; count of bases not matched to a gene: 5. Germline lookup yields CDR1 LGHDT and CDR2 YNNKEL (reference sequence). The CDR3 protein is CASSQDIRGLNYGYTF. The CDR3 DNA follows: TGTGCCAGCAGCCAAGATATCAGGGGGCTGAACTATGGCTACACCTTC.

The sample holds one count of this clone. The genes are TRBV30 and TRBJ1-5, with 7 bases aligning to TRBD1. The junction had 13 bases not matched to a gene; V was cut back by 2 bases and J by 3 bases. Looked up from germline, CDR1 is GTSNPN and CDR2 is SVGIG (reference sequence). CDR3 length equals 17 residues. The CDR3 nucleotides read TGTGCCTGGAGTACCACCGGGACAGCGCCTTTCAATCAGCCCCAGCATTTT. Translating gives CAWSTTGTAPFNQPQHF.

The J gene is TRBJ2-1, the V gene TRBV19, with a possible D match to TRBD2 (6 bases). Germline V gene lookup returns CDR1 LNHDA and CDR2 SQIVND (reference sequence). CDR3 length: 18 residues. With 3 bases removed from V and 0 bases from J, the gap between germline ends came to 18 bases. The CDR3 coding sequence is TGTGCCAGTAGTATCGAGGGAGGTAGACCAAGCTCCTACAATGAGCAGTTCTTC. It specifies CASSIEGGRPSSYNEQFF.

The chain couples TRBV6-4 to TRBJ1-5; D is uncertain. In germline, CDR1 is MRHNA, CDR2 SNTAGT. Trimming removed 0 bases from V and 0 bases from J, with 18 bases in between. The CDR3 sequence is 19 residues long. In DNA, the CDR3 is TGTGCCAGCAGTGACTCGAATAACAACAGAAGATATAGCAATCAGCCCCAGCATTTT. It specifies CASSDSNNNRRYSNQPQHF.

The chain combines TRBV27 with TRBJ2-7; D is unclear. CDR1 is MNHEY, CDR2 SMNVEV, per germline (reference sequence). V dropped 3 bases and J dropped 3 bases, with 12 bases sitting between them. This CDR3 comprises 14 residues. The CDR3 coding sequence is TGTGCCAGCAGTTTTGGGCAGGCCATCTACGAGCAGTACTTC. This codes for CASSFGQAIYEQYF.

The V call is TRBV27, the J call TRBJ2-2, with 7 nucleotides matching TRBD1. With V trimmed by 5 bases and J by 7 bases, 10 bases remained unmatched. In germline, CDR1 is MNHEY, CDR2 SMNVEV (reference sequence). The CDR3 totals 15 residues. DNA for the CDR3: TGTGCCAGCAGTGCCCAGACAGGGTTGGGCGGGGAGCTGTTTTTT. It yields the protein CASSAQTGLGGELFF.

A word on this clone: An end of the junction does not agree with germline; a read error may underlie this. The chain is built from TRBV5-1 and TRBJ1-4, with D perhaps matching TRBD1 (5 bases). The CDR3 has 18 residues. The germline V gene has CDR1 SGHRS and CDR2 YFSETQ. The CDR3 spells CASSYVPGDGATNEKLFF. Here the CDR3 DNA reads TGTGCCAGCAGCTATGTCCCGGGGGACGGGGCAACTAATGAAAAACTGTTTTTT.

This chain joins TRBV6-5 and TRBJ2-1, with D perhaps TRBD1 (6 bases). The V end was cut by 8 bases, the J end by 6 bases, with 20 bases between. This CDR3 has 15 residues. CDR1 MNHEY and CDR2 SVGAGI come from the germline V gene. The CDR3 spells CASHRRRTESNEQFF. The DNA for the CDR3 is TGTGCCAGCCACCGGCGGAGGACAGAGAGCAATGAGCAGTTCTTC.

The genes are TRBV6-2 or TRBV6-3 and TRBJ1-5; a weak D match, TRBD1 (6 bases). Per the germline V gene, CDR1 is MNHEY and CDR2 is SVGEGT. Trimming pared 6 bases from V and 6 bases from J, leaving 18 bases between. CDR3 length: 15 residues. The CDR3 bases are TGTGCCAGCAGCCAGCCGGGGGGGCAGGGTCAGCCCCAGCATTTT. Translation: CASSQPGGQGQPQHF.

The genes are TRBV7-2 and TRBJ1-1, with 8 bases that match TRBD1. V trimming: 5 bases; J trimming: 0 bases; junction bases outside the gene matches: 11. CDR3 length: 17 residues. CDR1 and CDR2 from the germline V gene are SGHTA and FQGNSA. CDR3 region: CASSLRGRTGMNTEAFF. For the CDR3, the DNA is TGTGCCAGCAGCCTAAGGGGGAGGACAGGGATGAACACTGAAGCTTTCTTT.

This chain uses TRBV30 with TRBJ2-5; 10 nucleotides line up with TRBD1. The germline V gene has CDR1 GTSNPN and CDR2 SVGIG (reference sequence). The CDR3 loop spans 15 amino acids. Germline trimming cut 1 base from V and 5 bases from J; bases unmatched to any gene: 7. This CDR3 reads CAWSGQGALSETQYF. CDR3 nucleotide sequence: TGTGCCTGGAGTGGACAGGGGGCACTTTCGGAGACCCAGTACTTC.

This rearrangement joins TRBV6-6 to TRBJ1-5, with 9 bases aligning to TRBD1. The CDR3 loop spans 13 amino acids. V trimming: 11 bases; J trimming: 5 bases; junction bases outside the gene matches: 7. Germline V gene lookup returns CDR1 MNHNY and CDR2 SVGAGI (reference sequence). The CDR3 DNA reads TGTGCCGGCCGGGACAGGGTGGATCAGCCCCAGCATTTT. Its translation: CAGRDRVDQPQHF.

The chain carries TRBV5-4 and TRBJ1-5, with 7 bases matching TRBD1. The CDR3 loop spans 15 amino acids. J was trimmed by 4 bases and V by 0 bases; bases with no gene match: 4. Germline CDR1 reads SGHNT; CDR2 reads YYREEE (reference sequence). CDR3 sequence: CASSLGGQRNQPQHF. CDR3 DNA: TGTGCCAGCAGCTTGGGGGGACAGAGAAATCAGCCCCAGCATTTT.

The chain joins TRBV6-1 to TRBJ1-2; TRBD1 is a possible D gene (6 bases). CDR3 length equals 15 residues. From germline, CDR1 is MNHNS and CDR2 SASEGT. Trimming left V 3 bases short and J 7 bases short, with 18 bases between. The CDR3 loop is CASSDRRGGESGYTF. The CDR3 DNA follows: TGTGCCAGCAGTGATCGCAGGGGTGGAGAGAGTGGCTACACCTTC.

This sequence joins TRBV12-3 or TRBV12-4 and TRBJ2-3; 8 nucleotides line up with TRBD2. This CDR3 is built from 11 residues. The trim removed 6 bases at V and 14 bases at J, leaving 7 bases unmatched. CDR3 sequence reads: CASSVGTRRYF. CDR3 sequence (DNA): TGTGCCAGCAGCGTCGGGACTAGACGGTATTTT.